This T cell receptor (beta chain) was obtained from a study of cytomegalovirus exposure and HLA in healthy donors. The PCR contained 60 Vbeta and 13 Jbeta primers. Method: immunoSEQ multiplex PCR; TCRdb's copy keeps in-frame clones and lacks some. Here the sample spans approximately 120,000 clones, roughly four fifths being singletons. The J segment lost 4 bases and the V segment lost 10 bases, leaving 13 bases of the junction unmatched. The CDR3 is made up of 14 amino acids. Per germline, CDR1 MNHEY and CDR2 SMNVEV (reference sequence). Study findings and constraints: Later examination showed HLA-associated TCR beta chains had greater clonal expansion than equally common others.

Worth noting for this clone: As yet, its antigen is unknown.

The genes are TRBV27 and TRBJ2-7, with 7 bases fitting TRBD1. Sequenced: PBMCs. The sequence came from a man aged 45-65 years in good health and CMV-seronegative. The CDR3 spells CATYQTGLRYEQYV. Here the CDR3 DNA reads TGTGCCACCTACCAGACAGGGCTACGTTACGAGCAGTACGTC.